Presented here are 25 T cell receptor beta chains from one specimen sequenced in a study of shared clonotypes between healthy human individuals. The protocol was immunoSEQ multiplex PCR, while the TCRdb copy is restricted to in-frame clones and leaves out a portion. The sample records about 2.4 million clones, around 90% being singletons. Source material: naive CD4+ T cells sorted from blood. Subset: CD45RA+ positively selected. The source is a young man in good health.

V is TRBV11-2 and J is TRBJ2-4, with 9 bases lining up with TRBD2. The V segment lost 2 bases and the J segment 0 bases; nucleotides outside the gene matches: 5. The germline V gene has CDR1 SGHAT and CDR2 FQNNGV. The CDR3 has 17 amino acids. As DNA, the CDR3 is TGTGCCAGCAGCTTACCGACTAGCGGACTAGCCAAAAACATTCAGTACTTC. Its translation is CASSLPTSGLAKNIQYF.

The CDR3 coding sequence is TGTGCCAGCGGCCCACGGGGGAACAATGAGCAGTTCTTC. Its protein product is CASGPRGNNEQFF. This chain connects TRBV7-9 to TRBJ2-1; possibly TRBD2 for D (6 bases). Germline values: CDR1 SEHNR, CDR2 FQNEAQ (reference sequence). V was shortened by 8 bases and J by 5 bases, with 13 bases between the two germline ends. The CDR3 has 13 residues.

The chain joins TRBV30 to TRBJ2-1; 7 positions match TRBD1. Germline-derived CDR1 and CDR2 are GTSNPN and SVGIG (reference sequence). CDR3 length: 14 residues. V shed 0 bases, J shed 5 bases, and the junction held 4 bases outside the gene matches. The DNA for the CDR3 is TGTGCCTGGAGTGTACAGGGACAGAACAATGAGCAGTTCTTC. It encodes CAWSVQGQNNEQFF.

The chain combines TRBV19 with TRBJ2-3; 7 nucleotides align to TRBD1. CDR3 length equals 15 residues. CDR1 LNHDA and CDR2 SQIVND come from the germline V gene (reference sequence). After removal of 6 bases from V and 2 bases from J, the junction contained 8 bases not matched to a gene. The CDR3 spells CASRPGQLDTDTQYF. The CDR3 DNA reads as TGTGCCAGTAGGCCGGGACAGCTCGACACAGATACGCAGTATTTT. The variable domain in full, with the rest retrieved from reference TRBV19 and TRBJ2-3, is DGGITQSPKYLFRKEGQNVTLSCEQNLNHDAMYWYRQDPGQGLRLIYYSQIVNDFQKGDIAEGYSVSREKKESFPLTVTSAQKNPTAFYLCASRPGQLDTDTQYFGPGTRLTVL.

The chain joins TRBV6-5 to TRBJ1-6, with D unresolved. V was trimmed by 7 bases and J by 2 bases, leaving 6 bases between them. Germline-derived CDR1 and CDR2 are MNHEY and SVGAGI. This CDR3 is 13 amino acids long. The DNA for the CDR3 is TGTGCCAGCAAACAGACCTATAATTCACCCCTCCACTTT. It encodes CASKQTYNSPLHF.

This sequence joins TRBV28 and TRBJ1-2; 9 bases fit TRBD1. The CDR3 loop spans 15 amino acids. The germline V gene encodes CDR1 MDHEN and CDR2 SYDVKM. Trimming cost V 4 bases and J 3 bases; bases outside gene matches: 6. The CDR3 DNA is TGTGCCAGCAGTTCCGGGACAGGGATGCACTATGGCTACACCTTC. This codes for CASSSGTGMHYGYTF.

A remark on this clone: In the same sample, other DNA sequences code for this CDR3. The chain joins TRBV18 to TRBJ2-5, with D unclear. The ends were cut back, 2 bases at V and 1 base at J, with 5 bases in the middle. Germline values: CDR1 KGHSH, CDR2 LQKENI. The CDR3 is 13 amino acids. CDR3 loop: CASSPRSQETQYF. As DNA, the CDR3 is TGTGCCAGCTCACCAAGGAGCCAAGAGACCCAGTACTTC. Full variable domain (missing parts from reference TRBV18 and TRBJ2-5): NAGVMQNPRHLVRRRGQEARLRCSPMKGHSHVYWYRQLPEEGLKFMVYLQKENIIDESGMPKERFSAEFPKEGPSILRIQQVVRGDSAAYFCASSPRSQETQYFGPGTRLLVL.

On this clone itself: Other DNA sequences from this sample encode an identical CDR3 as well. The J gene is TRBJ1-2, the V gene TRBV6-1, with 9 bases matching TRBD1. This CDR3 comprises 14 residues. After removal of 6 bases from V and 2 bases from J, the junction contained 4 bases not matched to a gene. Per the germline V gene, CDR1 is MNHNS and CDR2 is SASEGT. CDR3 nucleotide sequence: TGTGCCAGCAGGAACAGGGGGCCGAACTATGGCTACACCTTC. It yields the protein CASRNRGPNYGYTF.

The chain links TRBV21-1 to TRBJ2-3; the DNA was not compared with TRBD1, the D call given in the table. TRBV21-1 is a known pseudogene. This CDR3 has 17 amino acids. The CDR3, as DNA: TGTGCCAGCAGCAAAGTAGGGACAGGGCTCTCCTCAGATACGCAGTATTTT. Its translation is CASSKVGTGLSSDTQYF.

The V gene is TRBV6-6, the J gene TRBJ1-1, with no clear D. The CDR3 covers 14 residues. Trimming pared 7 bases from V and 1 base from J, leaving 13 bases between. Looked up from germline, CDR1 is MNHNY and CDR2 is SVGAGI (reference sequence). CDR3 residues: CASITTAANTEAFF. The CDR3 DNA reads TGTGCCAGCATAACAACAGCGGCGAACACTGAAGCTTTCTTT.

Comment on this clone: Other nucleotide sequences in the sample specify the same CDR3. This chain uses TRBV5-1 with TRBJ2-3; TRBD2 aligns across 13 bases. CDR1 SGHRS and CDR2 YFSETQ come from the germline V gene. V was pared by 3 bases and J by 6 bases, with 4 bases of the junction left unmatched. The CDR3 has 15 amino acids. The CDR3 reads CASSSGLAGEDTQYF. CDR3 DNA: TGCGCCAGCAGCTCAGGACTAGCGGGAGAGGATACGCAGTATTTT.

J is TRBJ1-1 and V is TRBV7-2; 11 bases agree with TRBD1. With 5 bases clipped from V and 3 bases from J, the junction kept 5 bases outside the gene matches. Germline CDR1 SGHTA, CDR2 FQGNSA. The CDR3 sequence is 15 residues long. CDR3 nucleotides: TGTGCCAGCAGCAAGGACAGGGGGCTATACACTGAAGCTTTCTTT. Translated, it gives CASSKDRGLYTEAFF.

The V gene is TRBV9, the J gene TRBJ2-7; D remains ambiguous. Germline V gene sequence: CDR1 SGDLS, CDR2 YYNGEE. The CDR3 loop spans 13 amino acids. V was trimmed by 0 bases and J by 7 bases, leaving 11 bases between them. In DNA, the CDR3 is TGTGCCAGCAGCGTAGGCCCTCCGGGTGAGCAGTACTTC. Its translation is CASSVGPPGEQYF. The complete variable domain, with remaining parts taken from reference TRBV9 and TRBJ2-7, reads DSGVTQTPKHLITATGQRVTLRCSPRSGDLSVYWYQQSLDQGLQFLIQYYNGEERAKGNILERFSAQQFPDLHSELNLSSLELGDSALYFCASSVGPPGEQYFGPGTRLTVT.

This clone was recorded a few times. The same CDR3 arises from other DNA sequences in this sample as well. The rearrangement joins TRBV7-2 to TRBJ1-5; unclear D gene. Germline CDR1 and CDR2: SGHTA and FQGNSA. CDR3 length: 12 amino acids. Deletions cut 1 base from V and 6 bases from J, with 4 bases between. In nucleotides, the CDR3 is TGTGCCAGCAGCTTAGGCGGTCAGCCCCAGCATTTT. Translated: CASSLGGQPQHF.

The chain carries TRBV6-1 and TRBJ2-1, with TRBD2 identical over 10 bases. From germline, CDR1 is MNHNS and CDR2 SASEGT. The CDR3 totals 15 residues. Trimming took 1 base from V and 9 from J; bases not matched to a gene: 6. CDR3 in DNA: TGTGCCAGCAGTGAAGAGAGCGGGGGGGCCTTTGAGCAGTTCTTC. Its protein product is CASSEESGGAFEQFF.

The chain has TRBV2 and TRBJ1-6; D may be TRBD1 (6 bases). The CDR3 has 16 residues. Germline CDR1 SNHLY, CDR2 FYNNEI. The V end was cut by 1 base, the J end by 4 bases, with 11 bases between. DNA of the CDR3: TGTGCCAGCAGTGAAGAAGCGGGACAATATAATTCACCCCTCCACTTT. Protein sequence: CASSEEAGQYNSPLHF. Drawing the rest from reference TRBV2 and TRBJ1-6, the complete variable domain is EPEVTQTPSHQVTQMGQEVILRCVPISNHLYFYWYRQILGQKVEFLVSFYNNEISEKSEIFDDQFSVERPDGSNFTLKIRSTKLEDSAMYFCASSEEAGQYNSPLHFGNGTRLTVT.

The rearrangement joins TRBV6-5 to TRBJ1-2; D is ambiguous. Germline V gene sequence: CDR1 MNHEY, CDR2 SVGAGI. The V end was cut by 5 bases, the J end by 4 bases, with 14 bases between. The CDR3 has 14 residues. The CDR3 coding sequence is TGTGCCAGCAGTATGGGAGGCAGGTCCTATGGCTACACCTTC. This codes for CASSMGGRSYGYTF.

The chain's CDR3 is CASSLGRDNSPLHF. As DNA, the CDR3 is TGTGCCAGCAGCTTAGGGCGGGATAATTCACCCCTCCACTTT. This chain uses TRBV11-2 with TRBJ1-6; D not resolved. The CDR3 is 14 amino acids. Deletions cut 1 base from V and 5 bases from J, with 6 bases between. Germline V lookup: CDR1 SGHAT, CDR2 FQNNGV.

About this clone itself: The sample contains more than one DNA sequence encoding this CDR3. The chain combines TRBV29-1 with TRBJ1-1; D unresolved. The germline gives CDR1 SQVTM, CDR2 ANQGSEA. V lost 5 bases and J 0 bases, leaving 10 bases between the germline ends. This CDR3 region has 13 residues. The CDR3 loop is CSVSGRLNTEAFF. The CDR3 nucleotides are TGCAGCGTTTCAGGAAGGTTGAACACTGAAGCTTTCTTT.

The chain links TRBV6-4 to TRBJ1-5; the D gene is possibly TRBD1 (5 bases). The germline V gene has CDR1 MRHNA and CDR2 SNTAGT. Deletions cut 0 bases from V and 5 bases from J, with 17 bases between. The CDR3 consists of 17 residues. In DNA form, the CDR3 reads TGTGCCAGCAGTGACTCTCGGGGGGGTGGTAACGATCAGCCCCAGCATTTT. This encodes CASSDSRGGGNDQPQHF.

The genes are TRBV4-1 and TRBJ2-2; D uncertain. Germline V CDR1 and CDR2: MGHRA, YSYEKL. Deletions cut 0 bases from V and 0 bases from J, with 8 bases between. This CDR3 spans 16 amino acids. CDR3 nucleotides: TGCGCCAGCAGCCAAGAGGGCTTTACGAACACCGGGGAGCTGTTTTTT. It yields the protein CASSQEGFTNTGELFF.

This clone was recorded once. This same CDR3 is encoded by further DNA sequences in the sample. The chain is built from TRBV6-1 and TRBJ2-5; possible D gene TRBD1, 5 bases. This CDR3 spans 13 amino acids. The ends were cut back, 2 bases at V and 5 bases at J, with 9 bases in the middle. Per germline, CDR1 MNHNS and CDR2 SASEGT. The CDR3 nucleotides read TGTGCCAGCAGTGAACAGGGCAGGGAGACCCAGTACTTC. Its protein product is CASSEQGRETQYF.

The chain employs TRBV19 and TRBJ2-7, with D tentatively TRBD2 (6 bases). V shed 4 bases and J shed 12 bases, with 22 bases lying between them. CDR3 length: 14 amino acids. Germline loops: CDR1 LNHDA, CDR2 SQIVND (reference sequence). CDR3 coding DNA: TGTGCCAGTAGTACCGACAGTGGCGGGATGCCGGCGTACTTC. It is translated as CASSTDSGGMPAYF.

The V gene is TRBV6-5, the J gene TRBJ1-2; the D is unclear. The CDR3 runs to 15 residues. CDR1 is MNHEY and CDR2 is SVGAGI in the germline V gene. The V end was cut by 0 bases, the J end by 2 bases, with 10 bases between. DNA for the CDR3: TGTGCCAGCAGTTACTCGGCAGAGAGCAACTATGGCTACACCTTC. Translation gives CASSYSAESNYGYTF.

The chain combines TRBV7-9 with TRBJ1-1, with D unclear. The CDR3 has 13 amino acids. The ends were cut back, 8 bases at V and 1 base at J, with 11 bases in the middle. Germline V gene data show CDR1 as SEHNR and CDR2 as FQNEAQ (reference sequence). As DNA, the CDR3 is TGTGCCAGCGAACGGGTGACGAACACTGAAGCTTTCTTT. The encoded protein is CASERVTNTEAFF.